Listed here are 17 T cell receptor beta chains from one sample, sequenced in a study of OX40 agonist ivuxolimab in advanced cancers. Repertoires were generated with immunoSEQ multiplex PCR, while TCRdb's copy carries only in-frame clones and drops some. The sample carries around 75,000 clones, 85% to 90% recorded once. The sequencing here drew on CD4+ or CD8+ T cells sorted from blood, taken in a trial of the OX40 agonist ivuxolimab. The receptors originated from an adult with an advanced solid tumor such as melanoma, head and neck, liver or kidney cancer.

The rearrangement joins TRBV7-2 to TRBJ1-5; D gene unclear. The CDR3 consists of 12 residues. V was shortened by 2 bases and J by 6 bases, with 5 bases between the two germline ends. Germline V lookup: CDR1 SGHTA, CDR2 FQGNSA. The CDR3 DNA follows: TGTGCCAGCAGCTTACCAGGTCAGCCCCAGCATTTT. Translated, it gives CASSLPGQPQHF.

V usage is TRBV5-1 and J usage is TRBJ2-2, with D possibly being TRBD1 (6 bases). The CDR3 totals 14 residues. Germline values: CDR1 SGHRS, CDR2 YFSETQ. Trimming cost V 3 bases and J 1 base, with 7 bases left between them. The CDR3: CASSSTGNTGELFF. Written as DNA, the CDR3 is TGCGCCAGCAGCTCGACAGGGAACACCGGGGAGCTGTTTTTT. Filled out from reference TRBV5-1 and TRBJ2-2, the complete variable domain reads KAGVTQTPRYLIKTRGQQVTLSCSPISGHRSVSWYQQTPGQGLQFLFEYFSETQRNKGNFPGRFSGRQFSNSRSEMNVSTLELGDSALYLCASSSTGNTGELFFGEGSRLTVL.

The chain uses TRBV7-2 and TRBJ1-2; D is ambiguous. The CDR3 spans 15 residues. Germline V gene lookup returns CDR1 SGHTA and CDR2 FQGNSA. Trimming took off 1 base at V and 3 bases at J, with 12 bases between the two ends. The CDR3 protein is CASSLGPATHYGYTF. CDR3 coding DNA: TGTGCCAGCAGCTTAGGGCCGGCCACCCACTATGGCTACACCTTC.

About this clone itself: An end of the junction differs from the germline gene, which may be a read error. The sample has other DNA sequences that encode this CDR3 too. The chain employs TRBV11-2 and TRBJ2-5, with a possible D match to TRBD1 (6 bases). Per the germline V gene, CDR1 is SGHAT and CDR2 is FQNNGV. This CDR3 spans 14 amino acids. The CDR3 DNA reads as TGCGCCAGCAGCTTTGGAAGGGGGCAAGAGACCCAGTACTTC. It encodes CASSFGRGQETQYF.

Only a few counts were recorded for this clone. This chain connects TRBV6-1 to TRBJ1-3; no firm D call. Germline CDR1 is MNHNS and CDR2 is SASEGT. CDR3 size: 14 residues. The ends were cut back, 6 bases at V and 2 bases at J, with 11 bases in the middle. The CDR3 DNA follows: TGTGCCAGCAGCCCTAGTACTGCTGGAAACACCATATATTTT. It translates to CASSPSTAGNTIYF.

The chain employs TRBV6-6 and TRBJ2-1; TRBD2 matches 13 bases. The germline V gene encodes CDR1 MNHNY and CDR2 SVGAGI (reference sequence). The trim removed 7 bases at V and 8 bases at J, leaving 11 bases unmatched. There are 16 residues in the CDR3. This CDR3 reads CASTTQRLAGGDEQFF. In DNA form, the CDR3 reads TGTGCCAGCACCACCCAAAGACTAGCGGGAGGCGATGAGCAGTTCTTC.

V and J are TRBV4-2 and TRBJ2-7; TRBD2 matches at 7 bases. Germline loops: CDR1 LGHNA, CDR2 YNFKEQ. The V and J ends lost 3 bases and 0 bases, in that order; junction bases with no gene match: 8. This CDR3 spans 16 amino acids. The DNA of the CDR3 is TGTGCCAGCAGCCACTCCATCGGGGGGACCTCCTACGAGCAGTACTTC. This codes for CASSHSIGGTSYEQYF.

V and J are TRBV27 and TRBJ2-2; maybe TRBD2 (5 bases). The germline gives CDR1 MNHEY, CDR2 SMNVEV (reference sequence). Trimming shortened V by 3 bases and J by 0 bases, and 8 bases separated the two germline ends. This CDR3 region has 15 residues. The CDR3 loop reads CASSLSGTNTGELFF. DNA for the CDR3: TGTGCCAGCAGTTTGAGCGGAACGAACACCGGGGAGCTGTTTTTT.

The chain links TRBV30 to TRBJ1-2, with TRBD1 identical over 9 bases. Germline trimming cut 4 bases from V and 8 bases from J; bases unmatched to any gene: 11. This CDR3 comprises 14 residues. The germline V gene encodes CDR1 GTSNPN and CDR2 SVGIG (reference sequence). CDR3 protein: CAWIDRGTVRGYTF. The CDR3 DNA follows: TGTGCCTGGATCGACAGGGGGACCGTTAGGGGCTACACCTTC.

J is TRBJ2-3 and V is TRBV7-3; D tentatively fits TRBD1 or TRBD2 (5 bases each). This CDR3 is 15 amino acids long. V lost 2 bases and J 0 bases, leaving 9 bases between the germline ends. The germline V gene encodes CDR1 SGHTA and CDR2 FQGTGA. CDR3 sequence (DNA): TGTGCCAGCAGCTTAGGGGGACCCAGCACAGATACGCAGTATTTT. It encodes CASSLGGPSTDTQYF.

This chain connects TRBV18 to TRBJ2-3, with D hard to call. Trimming stripped 4 bases from V and 1 base from J, with 9 bases between. Germline CDR1 and CDR2: KGHSH and LQKENI. CDR3 size: 14 residues. CDR3 amino acids: CASSLSAGTDTQYF. The CDR3 DNA sequence: TGTGCCAGCTCACTGTCGGCGGGCACAGATACGCAGTATTTT.

The chain uses TRBV5-1 and TRBJ2-5; a weak D match, TRBD2 (7 bases). CDR1 and CDR2 from the germline V gene are SGHRS and YFSETQ. Trimming cost V 4 bases and J 4 bases, with 14 bases left between them. CDR3 length equals 14 residues. CDR3 sequence reads: CASSPEGGGETQYF. In nucleotides, the CDR3 is TGCGCCAGCAGCCCGGAGGGGGGGGGAGAGACCCAGTACTTC.

This clone was seen once. V and J are TRBV7-2 and TRBJ2-2; TRBD1 agrees at 7 bases. Germline V gene lookup returns CDR1 SGHTA and CDR2 FQGNSA. V was pared by 7 bases and J by 4 bases, with 9 bases of the junction left unmatched. The CDR3 is 15 amino acids. The CDR3: CASTQNRGGTGELFF. The DNA for the CDR3 is TGTGCCAGCACCCAGAACAGGGGTGGCACCGGGGAGCTGTTTTTT.

V is TRBV6-6 and J is TRBJ1-5; 7 nucleotides agree with TRBD1. Germline lookup yields CDR1 MNHNY and CDR2 SVGAGI (reference sequence). The J segment lost 3 bases and the V segment lost 6 bases, leaving 5 bases of the junction unmatched. The CDR3 extends over 14 amino acids. The CDR3 region is CASREDRANQPQHF. CDR3 nucleotides: TGTGCCAGCAGGGAAGACAGGGCCAATCAGCCCCAGCATTTT.

The J gene is TRBJ2-1, the V gene TRBV5-4, with D uncertain. The germline gives CDR1 SGHNT, CDR2 YYREEE (reference sequence). Trimming took 0 bases from V and 6 from J, leaving 7 bases between them. The CDR3 totals 13 residues. In nucleotides, the CDR3 is TGTGCCAGCAGCTTGGCAGTTTTCAATGAGCAGTTCTTC. It translates to CASSLAVFNEQFF.

This rearrangement joins TRBV6-1 to TRBJ1-4, with D possibly being TRBD1 (5 bases). The CDR3 totals 14 residues. Trimming cost V 5 bases and J 7 bases, with 14 bases left between them. Per the germline V gene, CDR1 is MNHNS and CDR2 is SASEGT. DNA for the CDR3: TGTGCCAGCAGTTATTTCCAGGGATCTGAAAAACTGTTTTTT. It is translated as CASSYFQGSEKLFF.

The CDR3 nucleotides are TGTTCAACAGGGGCTCGGAGCACTGAAGCTTTCTTT. Translating gives CSTGARSTEAFF. The V gene is TRBV28, the J gene TRBJ1-1; 7 nucleotides line up with TRBD1. CDR1 is MDHEN, CDR2 SYDVKM, per germline. The CDR3 is made up of 12 amino acids.